This entry concerns a single T cell receptor (beta chain). The target antigen is unknown. Selected positively for CCR7 and CD45RO-negative, naive CD8 cells excluded terminally differentiated effector memory CD45RA+ cells. Every one of the donors was a Caucasian adult that lived in Nashville, Tennessee. This entry is derived from a study of shared clonotypes between healthy human individuals. Looking at the study overall: There were three CD4 naive, three CD4 memory, two CD8 naive and one CD8 memory plates per donor. The study's findings and limits: Around 5% was the fraction of naive CD4 clonotypes found shared across several donors.

Trimming took 2 bases from V and 1 from J, leaving 18 bases between them. CDR1 is SGDLS and CDR2 is YYNGEE in the germline V gene. The CDR3 consists of 18 residues. Libraries were prepared by immunoSEQ multiplex PCR; TCRdb keeps only in-frame clonotypes and omits some of them. The repertoire holds about 2,200,000 clones, approximately 94% seen once, with 1.5% to 2% in the top ten. Sequenced sample: naive CD8+ T cells from PBMCs. This sequence joins TRBV9 and TRBJ2-2, with D maybe TRBD2 (6 bases). This sequence originates from a man between 18 and 29 years old in good health. Some clones in this sample may be carry-over from other donors' samples. As DNA, the CDR3 is TGTGCCAGCAGCGTCCCCGCCGCGGGGAACCTGAACACCGGGGAGCTGTTTTTT. This gives the protein CASSVPAAGNLNTGELFF.